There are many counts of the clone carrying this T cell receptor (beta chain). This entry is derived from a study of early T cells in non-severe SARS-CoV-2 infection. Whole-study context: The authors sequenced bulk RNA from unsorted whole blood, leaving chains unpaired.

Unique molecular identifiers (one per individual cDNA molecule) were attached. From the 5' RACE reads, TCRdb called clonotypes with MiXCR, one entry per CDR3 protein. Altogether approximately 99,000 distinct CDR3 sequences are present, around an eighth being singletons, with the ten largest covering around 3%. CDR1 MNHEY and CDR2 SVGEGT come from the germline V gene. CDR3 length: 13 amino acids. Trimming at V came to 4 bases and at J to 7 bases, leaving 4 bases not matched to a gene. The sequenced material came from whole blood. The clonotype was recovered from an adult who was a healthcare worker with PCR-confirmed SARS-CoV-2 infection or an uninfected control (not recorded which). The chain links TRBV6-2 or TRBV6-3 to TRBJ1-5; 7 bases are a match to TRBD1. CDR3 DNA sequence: TGTGCCAGCAGTTCTTACAGGGGCCAGCCCCAGCATTTT. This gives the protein CASSSYRGQPQHF.